The 29 T cell receptor beta chains below were found in one sample sequenced in a study of T-cell reconstitution after alpha-beta-depleted transplantation in children. Preparation of the TCRbeta library involved a method that used unique molecular identifiers. Each CDR3 protein gets one entry after TCRdb re-called the PCR reads with MiXCR. The repertoire consists of 490,000 or so distinct CDR3 sequences, with roughly an eighth occurring once and the leading ten covering 5% to 6%. The sample in question was PBMCs from the stem cell graft donor, obtained from the stem cell graft. These receptors all stem from a human donor who donated a stem cell graft to a child with combined immunodeficiency.

The table lists this clonotype with a few counts. V gene TRBV5-1 combines with J gene TRBJ2-7; 8 bases fit TRBD1. The CDR3 is made up of 14 amino acids. Germline-derived CDR1 and CDR2 are SGHRS and YFSETQ. V lost 4 bases to trimming and J lost 3 bases; unmatched junction nucleotides: 6. Here the CDR3 DNA reads TGCGCCAGCAGCCCCTTACAGGGGGTCTACGAGCAGTACTTC. It specifies CASSPLQGVYEQYF.

The chain carries TRBV29-1 and TRBJ1-2, with a possible D match to TRBD1 (5 bases). The CDR3 loop spans 11 amino acids. Germline values: CDR1 SQVTM, CDR2 ANQGSEA. Trimming shortened V by 1 base and J by 8 bases, and 8 bases separated the two germline ends. The CDR3 bases are TGCAGCGTTGAAGTAGGGGACGGCTACACCTTC. Translation gives CSVEVGDGYTF. The full variable domain, in which reference TRBV29-1 and TRBJ1-2 provide the parts outside the CDR3, is SAVISQKPSRDICQRGTSLTIQCQVDSQVTMMFWYRQQPGQSLTLIATANQGSEATYESGFVIDKFPISRPNLTFSTLTVSNMSPEDSSIYLCSVEVGDGYTFGSGTRLTVV.

The V call is TRBV12-3 or TRBV12-4, the J call TRBJ1-1; 12 bases are shared with TRBD1. With V trimmed by 8 bases and J by 11 bases, 15 bases remained unmatched. This CDR3 comprises 15 residues. The CDR3 nucleotides read TGTGCCAGCCTAGGGACAGGGGGCGCTATATTAAAGGCTTTCTTT. It codes for CASLGTGGAILKAFF.

This clonotype was picked up many times. J is TRBJ2-7 and V is TRBV12-3 or TRBV12-4; D is possibly TRBD1 or TRBD2 (5 bases each). This CDR3 region has 13 residues. The ends were cut back, 4 bases at V and 2 bases at J, with 9 bases in the middle. The CDR3 region has the DNA TGTGCCAGCAGTTCCGGGGCAACCTACGAGCAGTACTTC. This codes for CASSSGATYEQYF.

The chain links TRBV27 to TRBJ2-7; no firm D call. V gave up 6 bases and J gave up 6 bases, with 9 bases separating them. CDR1 and CDR2 (germline): MNHEY, SMNVEV (reference sequence). The CDR3 is 11 residues long. The CDR3: CASRLGIEQYF. The CDR3 DNA reads TGTGCCAGCAGATTGGGTATCGAGCAGTACTTC.

In its sample, this clonotype was seen a few times. J is TRBJ2-2 and V is TRBV4-3; the match to TRBD2 covers 7 bases. The CDR3 loop spans 14 amino acids. Losses at the gene ends were 1 base for V and 4 bases for J; bases not matched to a gene: 0. Germline CDR1 reads LGHNA; CDR2 reads YSLEER. The CDR3 reads CASSQGLATGELFF. Here the CDR3 DNA reads TGCGCCAGCAGCCAAGGACTAGCCACCGGGGAGCTGTTTTTT.

V usage is TRBV15 and J usage is TRBJ2-7; 9 nucleotides line up with TRBD1. This CDR3 region has 15 residues. CDR1 is LNHNV and CDR2 is YYDKDF in the germline V gene (reference sequence). V lost 5 bases and J lost 3; bases outside the gene matches: 8. For the CDR3, the DNA is TGTGCCACCAGCCTCGAAGGGACAGGGTACTACGAGCAGTACTTC. It translates to CATSLEGTGYYEQYF. Variable domain in full (rest from reference TRBV15 and TRBJ2-7): DAMVIQNPRYQVTQFGKPVTLSCSQTLNHNVMYWYQQKSSQAPKLLFHYYDKDFNNEADTPDNFQSRRPNTSFCFLDIRSPGLGDTAMYLCATSLEGTGYYEQYFGPGTRLTVT.

The chain joins TRBV7-2 to TRBJ2-1; D call uncertain. Trimming took off 4 bases at V and 15 bases at J, with 22 bases between the two ends. The CDR3 has 14 amino acids. Looked up from germline, CDR1 is SGHTA and CDR2 is FQGNSA. CDR3 protein: CASSSLLVDSTRFF. The DNA of the CDR3 is TGTGCCAGCAGCTCACTTCTCGTAGACTCCACCCGGTTCTTC.

The J gene is TRBJ2-3, the V gene TRBV5-1; no clear D gene. Germline CDR1 reads SGHRS; CDR2 reads YFSETQ. V was trimmed by 3 bases and J by 4 bases, leaving 15 bases between them. This CDR3 spans 15 amino acids. The CDR3 DNA reads as TGCGCCAGCAGCTCCCTCTGGGCGGCGGCAGATACGCAGTATTTT. This sequence encodes CASSSLWAAADTQYF.

The chain is built from TRBV12-3 or TRBV12-4 and TRBJ1-1; D is undetermined. The germline V and J ends were trimmed by 4 bases and 3 bases, with 15 bases remaining between them. The CDR3 contains 15 residues. The DNA of the CDR3 is TGTGCCAGCAGTTCCGGCCGGGCAGGATACACTGAAGCTTTCTTT. As protein: CASSSGRAGYTEAFF.

This clonotype was seen repeatedly, ten times or more. V is TRBV5-6 and J is TRBJ2-3, with TRBD2 matching 8 bases. V lost 4 bases to trimming and J lost 3 bases; unmatched junction nucleotides: 10. Germline-derived CDR1 and CDR2 are SGHDT and YYEEEE. The CDR3 runs to 16 residues. The CDR3 spells CASSQLAGLSTDTQYF. CDR3 in DNA: TGTGCCAGCAGCCAATTAGCGGGACTTTCAACAGATACGCAGTATTTT.

This clonotype showed up just a few times. This CDR3 reads CASSLLRGQNEKLFF. The CDR3 DNA reads TGTGCCAGCAGCTTATTACGGGGACAGAATGAAAAACTGTTTTTT. The chain joins TRBV11-3 to TRBJ1-4; 7 bases match TRBD1. The germline V gene encodes CDR1 SGHNT and CDR2 YENEEA. This CDR3 is 15 amino acids long. Losses at the gene ends were 2 bases for V and 5 bases for J; bases not matched to a gene: 5. The complete variable domain, with remaining parts taken from reference TRBV11-3 and TRBJ1-4, reads EAGVVQSPRYKIIEKKQPVAFWCNPISGHNTLYWYLQNLGQGPELLIRYENEEAVDDSQLPKDRFSAERLKGVDSTLKIQPAELGDSAVYLCASSLLRGQNEKLFFGSGTQLSVL.

The V and J genes are TRBV6-2 or TRBV6-3 and TRBJ2-3; 11 nucleotides align to TRBD2. V lost 6 bases, J lost 4 bases, and 6 bases stayed unmatched. Germline V gives CDR1 MNHEY, CDR2 SVGEGT. CDR3 length: 15 amino acids. Written as DNA, the CDR3 is TGTGCCAGCAGGGGTGTTAGCGGGAGGGCAGATACGCAGTATTTT. Translation: CASRGVSGRADTQYF.

The chain joins TRBV9 to TRBJ2-2; D perhaps matches TRBD1 (6 bases). Germline values: CDR1 SGDLS, CDR2 YYNGEE. This CDR3 is 15 amino acids long. V was shortened by 2 bases and J by 6 bases, with 14 bases between the two germline ends. The CDR3: CASSVQDSSPGELFF. In DNA form, the CDR3 reads TGTGCCAGCAGCGTCCAGGACAGTTCGCCCGGGGAGCTGTTTTTT. Using reference TRBV9 and TRBJ2-2 for the parts outside the CDR3, the full variable domain is DSGVTQTPKHLITATGQRVTLRCSPRSGDLSVYWYQQSLDQGLQFLIQYYNGEERAKGNILERFSAQQFPDLHSELNLSSLELGDSALYFCASSVQDSSPGELFFGEGSRLTVL.

This clonotype has only a few counts. V gene TRBV20-1 combines with J gene TRBJ2-1, with 7 nucleotides matching TRBD2. The CDR3 runs to 15 residues. Germline loops: CDR1 DFQATT, CDR2 SNEGSKA (reference sequence). J gave up 6 bases and V 0 bases, and 8 bases lay outside the gene matches. The CDR3 loop is CSARDTSSGVNEQFF. The CDR3 DNA reads as TGCAGTGCTAGAGATACGTCTAGCGGCGTCAATGAGCAGTTCTTC.

This clonotype was observed many times. The chain combines TRBV12-3 or TRBV12-4 with TRBJ2-2; no firm D call. V was trimmed by 4 bases and J by 3 bases, leaving 12 bases between them. CDR3 length equals 15 residues. The CDR3 bases are TGTGCCAGCAGTTCGGCAGAAACATACACCGGGGAGCTGTTTTTT. Amino acid sequence: CASSSAETYTGELFF.

This clonotype was detected many times. The chain employs TRBV12-3 or TRBV12-4 and TRBJ2-3; no firm D call. This CDR3 has 13 residues. V was pared by 1 base and J by 4 bases, with 6 bases between. DNA for the CDR3: TGTGCCAGCAGTTTAGTGTGGTCAGATACGCAGTATTTT. As protein: CASSLVWSDTQYF.

This rearrangement joins TRBV30 to TRBJ2-1, with 8 bases aligning to TRBD1. With 2 bases clipped from V and 7 bases from J, the junction kept 10 bases outside the gene matches. The CDR3 spans 15 residues. Germline values: CDR1 GTSNPN, CDR2 SVGIG (reference sequence). The CDR3 loop is CAWSPFSGGRNEQFF. The DNA of the CDR3 is TGTGCCTGGAGTCCCTTTTCAGGGGGCAGGAATGAGCAGTTCTTC. The whole variable domain, filled in from reference TRBV30 and TRBJ2-1, reads SQTIHQWPATLVQPVGSPLSLECTVEGTSNPNLYWYRQAAGRGLQLLFYSVGIGQISSEVPQNLSASRPQDRQFILSSKKLLLSDSGFYLCAWSPFSGGRNEQFFGPGTRLTVL.

This clonotype was picked up many times. This sequence joins TRBV7-2 and TRBJ2-2, with TRBD1 matching 9 bases. Germline CDR1 SGHTA, CDR2 FQGNSA. With V trimmed by 4 bases and J by 5 bases, 5 bases remained unmatched. This CDR3 is 15 amino acids long. The CDR3: CASSYGQGRTGELFF. CDR3 nucleotide sequence: TGTGCCAGCAGCTATGGACAGGGGCGGACCGGGGAGCTGTTTTTT.

This clonotype appeared many times. The genes are TRBV20-1 and TRBJ2-5; TRBD2 agrees at 9 bases. Trimming removed 5 bases from V and 5 bases from J; junction bases left unmatched: 12. This CDR3 has 15 amino acids. The germline V gene has CDR1 DFQATT and CDR2 SNEGSKA (reference sequence). The CDR3 region has the DNA TGCAGTGCTGCCCCAGGGGGAGCGGGAGGCGAGACCCAGTACTTC. It codes for CSAAPGGAGGETQYF.

This clonotype was seen ten or more times. The chain links TRBV10-3 to TRBJ2-5; maybe TRBD2 (6 bases). Per germline, CDR1 ENHRY and CDR2 SYGVKD. This CDR3 is built from 14 residues. Trimming took 6 bases from V and 1 from J, leaving 12 bases between them. The CDR3 DNA reads as TGTGCCATCAGCTTCGGAGGGTTCCAAGAGACCCAGTACTTC. This sequence encodes CAISFGGFQETQYF.

In its sample, this clonotype was seen many times. This chain joins TRBV12-3 or TRBV12-4 and TRBJ1-5; unclear D gene. Trimming pared 3 bases from V and 1 base from J, leaving 7 bases between. The CDR3 consists of 14 residues. DNA of the CDR3: TGTGCCAGCAGTTTGAGTTTCAGCAATCAGCCCCAGCATTTT. The encoded protein is CASSLSFSNQPQHF.

This clonotype has just a few counts. This chain uses TRBV29-1 with TRBJ2-3; tentative D call: TRBD2 (6 bases). CDR1 and CDR2 from the germline V gene are SQVTM and ANQGSEA. CDR3 size: 16 residues. The germline V and J ends were trimmed by 6 bases and 0 bases, with 19 bases remaining between them. CDR3 bases: TGCAGCGTGGTCCCGACTAGAGTGTTGAGCACAGATACGCAGTATTTT. Translated, it gives CSVVPTRVLSTDTQYF.

This clonotype was observed at least ten times. The CDR3 nucleotides are TGTGCCAGCAGTGACTCGGGGCTAGCGGGAGCTCCCTACAATGAGCAGTTCTTC. This encodes CASSDSGLAGAPYNEQFF. V and J are TRBV6-4 and TRBJ2-1, with 10 bases fitting TRBD2. Germline trimming cut 0 bases from V and 2 bases from J; bases unmatched to any gene: 7. The CDR3 is 18 amino acids. In germline, CDR1 is MRHNA, CDR2 SNTAGT.

This clonotype was seen a handful of times. The genes are TRBV2 and TRBJ2-1; 14 bases line up with TRBD2. With V trimmed by 3 bases and J by 8 bases, 12 bases remained unmatched. Germline CDR1 SNHLY, CDR2 FYNNEI. The CDR3 is 18 amino acids. As DNA, the CDR3 is TGTGCCAGCAGTGACCCATCGGGACTAGCGGGAGACCCCGATGAGCAGTTCTTC. Translated: CASSDPSGLAGDPDEQFF.

This sequence joins TRBV6-2 or TRBV6-3 and TRBJ2-1; D call uncertain. Trimming stripped 2 bases from V and 7 bases from J, with 12 bases between. CDR3 length: 14 amino acids. Germline-derived CDR1 and CDR2 are MNHEY and SVGEGT. The CDR3 DNA reads TGTGCCAGCAGTTACCGTTTTGAATTGAATGAGCAGTTCTTC. Amino acid sequence: CASSYRFELNEQFF.

This clonotype appeared a few times. The chain uses TRBV6-5 and TRBJ1-2; D call uncertain. The length of the CDR3 is 17 residues. Germline V gene sequence: CDR1 MNHEY, CDR2 SVGAGI. V lost 0 bases and J 2 bases, leaving 16 bases between the germline ends. In DNA, the CDR3 is TGTGCCAGCAGTTACTCGATCCAGAAGTGGACCAACTATGGCTACACCTTC. Protein: CASSYSIQKWTNYGYTF.

This clonotype was counted many times. This chain uses TRBV12-3 or TRBV12-4 with TRBJ2-2; TRBD2 might be the D (5 bases). There are 13 residues in the CDR3. CDR3 loop: CAASGSSTGELFF. For the CDR3, the DNA is TGTGCGGCCAGTGGGAGTAGCACCGGGGAGCTGTTTTTT.

The table lists this clonotype with a few counts. The chain uses TRBV7-2 and TRBJ2-7; tentatively, D is TRBD1 (5 bases). This CDR3 contains 14 residues. The V end was cut by 1 base, the J end by 2 bases, with 9 bases between. CDR1 SGHTA and CDR2 FQGNSA come from the germline V gene. The CDR3 DNA reads TGTGCCAGCAGCTTAGGGACAAGGGCCTACGAGCAGTACTTC. As protein: CASSLGTRAYEQYF.